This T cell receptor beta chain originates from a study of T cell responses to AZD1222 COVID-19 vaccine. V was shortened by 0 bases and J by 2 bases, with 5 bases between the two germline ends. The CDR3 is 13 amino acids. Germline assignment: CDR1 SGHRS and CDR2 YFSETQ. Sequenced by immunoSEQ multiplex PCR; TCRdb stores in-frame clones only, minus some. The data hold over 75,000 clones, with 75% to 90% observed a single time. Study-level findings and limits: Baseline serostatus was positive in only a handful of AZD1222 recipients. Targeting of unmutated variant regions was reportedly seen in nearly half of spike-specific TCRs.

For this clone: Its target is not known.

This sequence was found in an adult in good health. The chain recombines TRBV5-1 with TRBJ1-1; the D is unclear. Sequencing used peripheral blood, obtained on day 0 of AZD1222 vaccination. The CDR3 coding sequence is TGCGCCAGCAGCTTGGAAGTCAACACTGAAGCTTTCTTT. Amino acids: CASSLEVNTEAFF.